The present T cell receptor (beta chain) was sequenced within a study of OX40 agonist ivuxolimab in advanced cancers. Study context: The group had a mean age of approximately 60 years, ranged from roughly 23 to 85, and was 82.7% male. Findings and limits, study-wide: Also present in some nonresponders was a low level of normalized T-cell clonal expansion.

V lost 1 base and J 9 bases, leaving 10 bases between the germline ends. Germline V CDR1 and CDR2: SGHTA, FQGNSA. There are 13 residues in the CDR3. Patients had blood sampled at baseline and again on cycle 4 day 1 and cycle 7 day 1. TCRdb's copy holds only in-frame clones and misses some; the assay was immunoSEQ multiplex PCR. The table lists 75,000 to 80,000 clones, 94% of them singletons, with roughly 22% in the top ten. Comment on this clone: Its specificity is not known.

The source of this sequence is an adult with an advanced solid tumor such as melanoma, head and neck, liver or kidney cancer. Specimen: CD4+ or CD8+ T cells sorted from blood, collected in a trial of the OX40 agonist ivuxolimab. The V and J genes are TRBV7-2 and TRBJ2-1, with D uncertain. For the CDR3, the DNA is TGTGCCAGCAGCTTAGGAAGTTCGCCTGAGCAGTTCTTC. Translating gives CASSLGSSPEQFF.